These 31 T cell receptor beta chains originate from one sample sequenced in a study of T cell responses to AZD1222 COVID-19 vaccine. Produced via immunoSEQ multiplex PCR; TCRdb's table is partial and in-frame only. In the table there are around 99,000 clones, roughly 90% of which are singletons. The sequencing used peripheral blood, collected on day 0 of AZD1222 vaccination. The receptors shown here come from an adult in good health.

The chain is built from TRBV11-2 and TRBJ1-2, with 7 bases identical to TRBD1. Per the germline V gene, CDR1 is SGHAT and CDR2 is FQNNGV. J gave up 2 bases and V 1 base, and 4 bases lay outside the gene matches. This CDR3 contains 15 residues. As DNA, the CDR3 is TGTGCCAGCAGCTTAGCCCCGACAGGGAACTATGGCTACACCTTC. This translates into CASSLAPTGNYGYTF.

The chain links TRBV5-4 to TRBJ2-1; tentatively, D is TRBD2 (6 bases). The V gene's germline CDR1 is SGHNT and CDR2 YYREEE (reference sequence). The CDR3 length is 15 residues. V gave up 4 bases and J gave up 8 bases, with 19 bases separating them. For the CDR3, the DNA is TGTGCCAGCAGCCTCGCGGGACCCTCTGGCCATGAGCAGTTCTTC. This sequence encodes CASSLAGPSGHEQFF.

The genes are TRBV18 and TRBJ2-1; 9 positions match TRBD1. This CDR3 contains 10 residues. J gave up 15 bases and V 8 bases, and 5 bases lay outside the gene matches. Germline V gene data show CDR1 as KGHSH and CDR2 as LQKENI. The CDR3 DNA sequence: TGTGCCAGCGACAGGGGGAGGGGGTTCTTC. Amino acids: CASDRGRGFF.

The rearrangement links TRBV5-5 to TRBJ1-6, with a possible D match to TRBD1 (6 bases). Trimming took 0 bases from V and 16 from J, leaving 14 bases between them. Germline V gives CDR1 SGHKS, CDR2 YYEKEE (reference sequence). The CDR3 runs 13 residues. CDR3 nucleotides: TGTGCCAGCAGCTTGGAACCGTCGGGACAACTCCACTTT. Encoded protein: CASSLEPSGQLHF.

The sample holds one count of this clone. The chain joins TRBV7-2 to TRBJ1-1; D possibly corresponds to TRBD1 (6 bases). V was clipped by 6 bases and J by 5 bases, with 13 bases between them. This CDR3 spans 13 amino acids. CDR1 and CDR2 (germline): SGHTA, FQGNSA. CDR3 loop: CASRQGGATEAFF. The CDR3 nucleotides are TGTGCCAGCAGGCAAGGGGGGGCAACTGAAGCTTTCTTT.

This clone was picked up one time. V gene TRBV19 combines with J gene TRBJ1-2; 11 bases agree with TRBD1. This CDR3 region has 15 residues. Trimming cost V 4 bases and J 6 bases; bases outside gene matches: 7. CDR1 is LNHDA, CDR2 SQIVND, per germline (reference sequence). The CDR3 nucleotides read TGTGCCAGTAGTAGGGGGACAGGGGGTGGCCATGGCTACACCTTC. The encoded protein is CASSRGTGGGHGYTF.

This clone appeared a few times. The chain uses TRBV7-2 and TRBJ1-2; TRBD1 might be the D (5 bases). CDR3 size: 12 residues. Germline loops: CDR1 SGHTA, CDR2 FQGNSA. V was pared by 5 bases and J by 8 bases, with 12 bases between. The CDR3 region is CASSEGWGGYTF. As DNA, the CDR3 is TGTGCCAGCAGCGAAGGGTGGGGCGGCTACACCTTC. Full variable domain (remainder filled in from reference TRBV7-2 and TRBJ1-2): GAGVSQSPSNKVTEKGKDVELRCDPISGHTALYWYRQSLGQGLEFLIYFQGNSAPDKSGLPSDRFSAERTGGSVSTLTIQRTQQEDSAVYLCASSEGWGGYTFGSGTRLTVV.

This clone was found a few times. CDR3 sequence (DNA): TGTGCCAGCAGCTTCGCGGAGGGACAGGGACATGGCTACACCTTC. Translation gives CASSFAEGQGHGYTF. V is TRBV7-9 and J is TRBJ1-2; 9 bases map to TRBD1. Germline CDR1 and CDR2: SEHNR and FQNEAQ (reference sequence). V trimming: 3 bases; J trimming: 6 bases; junction bases outside the gene matches: 8. The CDR3 sequence is 15 residues long.

This chain joins TRBV11-2 and TRBJ2-7; the D gene is possibly TRBD2 (6 bases). The CDR3 runs 13 residues. Germline CDR1 and CDR2: SGHAT and FQNNGV. The ends were cut back, 4 bases at V and 6 bases at J, with 13 bases in the middle. This chain's CDR3 is CASSSVRGGEQYV. The CDR3 DNA sequence: TGTGCCAGCAGCTCCGTGCGGGGAGGCGAGCAGTACGTC.

This clone was detected once. This rearrangement joins TRBV25-1 to TRBJ1-6; the match to TRBD1 covers 7 bases. Germline V gives CDR1 MGHDK, CDR2 SYGVNS. With V trimmed by 9 bases and J by 7 bases, 9 bases remained unmatched. The CDR3 is 14 amino acids. CDR3 sequence (DNA): TGTGCCAGTATGACAGGGCTCGGCAATTCACCCCTCCACTTT. Translation gives CASMTGLGNSPLHF.

The V gene is TRBV24-1, the J gene TRBJ2-3, with no clear D. The CDR3 extends over 14 amino acids. Germline V gene sequence: CDR1 KGHDR, CDR2 SFDVKD. The ends were cut back, 0 bases at V and 0 bases at J, with 3 bases in the middle. CDR3 amino acids: CATSDLDSTDTQYF. The CDR3 DNA reads as TGTGCCACCAGTGATTTGGACAGCACAGATACGCAGTATTTT.

This chain connects TRBV6-6 to TRBJ1-5, with a possible D match to TRBD1 (5 bases). This CDR3 is 14 amino acids long. Per the germline V gene, CDR1 is MNHNY and CDR2 is SVGAGI (reference sequence). Trimming took off 2 bases at V and 4 bases at J, with 9 bases between the two ends. Written as DNA, the CDR3 is TGTGCCAGCAGTTACCTACAGGATAATCAGCCCCAGCATTTT. Translation gives CASSYLQDNQPQHF.

CDR3 loop: CASSYSGTGGAGYTF. In DNA form, the CDR3 reads TGTGCCAGCAGTTACAGTGGGACAGGGGGCGCCGGCTACACCTTC. The chain uses TRBV6-5 and TRBJ1-2, with TRBD1 identical over 12 bases. Per the germline V gene, CDR1 is MNHEY and CDR2 is SVGAGI. This CDR3 region has 15 residues. The V and J ends lost 2 bases and 8 bases, in that order; junction bases with no gene match: 6.

The chain recombines TRBV3-1 (or the pseudogene TRBV3-2) with TRBJ1-2; D possibly corresponds to TRBD1 (6 bases). Per the germline V gene, CDR1 is LGHDT and CDR2 is YNNKEL (reference sequence). The CDR3 loop spans 12 amino acids. Trimming stripped 10 bases from V and 7 bases from J, with 16 bases between. CDR3 sequence reads: CATDGGASGYTF. The CDR3 bases are TGTGCCACCGATGGGGGGGCGAGTGGCTACACCTTC.

V usage is TRBV19 and J usage is TRBJ1-1, with D unresolved. With 3 bases removed from V and 1 base from J, the gap between germline ends came to 15 bases. The CDR3 totals 16 residues. From germline, CDR1 is LNHDA and CDR2 SQIVND (reference sequence). DNA of the CDR3: TGTGCCAGTAGTATTCGGGCAGAAACACCGAACACTGAAGCTTTCTTT. This sequence encodes CASSIRAETPNTEAFF. The full variable domain, in which reference TRBV19 and TRBJ1-1 provide the parts outside the CDR3, is DGGITQSPKYLFRKEGQNVTLSCEQNLNHDAMYWYRQDPGQGLRLIYYSQIVNDFQKGDIAEGYSVSREKKESFPLTVTSAQKNPTAFYLCASSIRAETPNTEAFFGQGTRLTVV.

The V gene is TRBV30, the J gene TRBJ2-7; 7 bases map to TRBD2. There are 16 residues in the CDR3. Germline CDR1 and CDR2: GTSNPN and SVGIG (reference sequence). V lost 1 base, J lost 1 base, and 10 bases stayed unmatched. CDR3 sequence (DNA): TGTGCCTGGAGTGGTCTTCGGCGGGGGTATTCCTACGAGCAGTACTTC. Protein sequence: CAWSGLRRGYSYEQYF.

This sequence joins TRBV6-5 and TRBJ2-7; 9 nucleotides align to TRBD1. This CDR3 is 15 amino acids long. The V gene end was trimmed by 2 bases and the J gene end by 4 bases; junction bases not matched to a gene: 6. Per the germline V gene, CDR1 is MNHEY and CDR2 is SVGAGI. The CDR3 bases are TGTGCCAGCAGTTACACCGGACAGGGGCTATACGAGCAGTACTTC. It codes for CASSYTGQGLYEQYF.

J is TRBJ1-4 and V is TRBV24-1; 10 positions match TRBD1. This CDR3 is built from 15 residues. Germline CDR1 is KGHDR and CDR2 is SFDVKD. Trimming took 3 bases from V and 5 from J; bases not matched to a gene: 2. CDR3 bases: TGTGCCACCAGTGATCCGGGACAGGGGAATGAAAAACTGTTTTTT. Its translation is CATSDPGQGNEKLFF.

V and J are TRBV5-6 and TRBJ2-5; 11 nucleotides match TRBD2. Per the germline V gene, CDR1 is SGHDT and CDR2 is YYEEEE. Trimming removed 0 bases from V and 1 base from J; junction bases left unmatched: 2. The CDR3 is 16 residues long. CDR3 amino acids: CASSLGTSGFQETQYF. The CDR3 DNA reads TGTGCCAGCAGCTTGGGGACTAGCGGGTTCCAAGAGACCCAGTACTTC.

The J gene is TRBJ2-1, the V gene TRBV20-1, with D maybe TRBD1 (5 bases). With 6 bases removed from V and 7 bases from J, the gap between germline ends came to 10 bases. CDR1 DFQATT and CDR2 SNEGSKA come from the germline V gene (reference sequence). This CDR3 is built from 11 residues. CDR3 coding DNA: TGCAGTGCCGAGCAGGGAAATGAGCAGTTCTTC. Protein product: CSAEQGNEQFF.

The chain carries TRBV6-5 and TRBJ1-1; maybe TRBD1 (5 bases). CDR1 and CDR2 from the germline V gene are MNHEY and SVGAGI. V lost 0 bases, J lost 4 bases, and 15 bases lay in between. This CDR3 is built from 16 residues. DNA for the CDR3: TGTGCCAGCAGTTACTCGGTGGTGGGACGGCTCACTGAAGCTTTCTTT. Protein sequence: CASSYSVVGRLTEAFF.

The CDR3 DNA reads TGTGCCAGCAGCTTGACTTCACCGACAGGGTGGGGGCTGGATACGCAGTATTTT. Translation gives CASSLTSPTGWGLDTQYF. The chain employs TRBV5-5 and TRBJ2-3; the match to TRBD1 covers 7 bases. This CDR3 has 18 residues. V shed 1 base and J 6 bases; nucleotides not matched to a gene: 17. CDR1 is SGHKS and CDR2 is YYEKEE in the germline V gene (reference sequence).

This sequence joins TRBV7-8 and TRBJ1-4; D not certain. Germline V gene data show CDR1 as SGHVS and CDR2 as FQNEAQ. The CDR3 is made up of 12 amino acids. Trimming left V 3 bases short and J 8 bases short, with 7 bases between. The CDR3 loop reads CASSFSREKLFF. The CDR3 nucleotides are TGTGCCAGCAGCTTTTCCCGGGAAAAACTGTTTTTT.

The chain recombines TRBV3-1 (or the pseudogene TRBV3-2) with TRBJ2-7; D uncertain. Between the trimmed V and J ends, which lost 10 bases and 0 bases, there was a span of 13 bases. CDR3 size: 13 residues. Germline V gene data show CDR1 as LGHDT and CDR2 as YNNKEL (reference sequence). The DNA of the CDR3 is TGTGCCACCCAACAAGGGAACTCCTACGAGCAGTACTTC. Protein product: CATQQGNSYEQYF.

A single count supports this clone. The V and J genes are TRBV6-2 or TRBV6-3 and TRBJ2-2, with D possibly matching TRBD1 (6 bases). The CDR3 is made up of 16 amino acids. Trimming left V 6 bases short and J 0 bases short, with 14 bases between. Germline V gives CDR1 MNHEY, CDR2 SVGEGT. The CDR3 protein is CASSPRTASNTGELFF. DNA of the CDR3: TGTGCCAGCAGCCCTCGGACAGCCTCGAACACCGGGGAGCTGTTTTTT.

The chain is built from TRBV2 and TRBJ2-7, with D perhaps matching TRBD2 (5 bases). The germline CDR1 and CDR2 sequences are SNHLY and FYNNEI. Deletions cut 7 bases from V and 9 bases from J, with 10 bases between. The CDR3 totals 10 residues. CDR3 region: CASKGGLQYF. The CDR3 nucleotides are TGTGCCAGCAAGGGCGGGCTGCAGTACTTC.

V and J are TRBV29-1 and TRBJ1-2, with TRBD1 matching 8 bases. Germline CDR1 SQVTM, CDR2 ANQGSEA. The junction had 6 bases not matched to a gene; V was cut back by 4 bases and J by 5 bases. The CDR3 spans 13 residues. CDR3 sequence: CSVGTGSQYGYTF. DNA for the CDR3: TGCAGCGTTGGGACAGGGTCTCAATATGGCTACACCTTC.

The chain has TRBV10-2 and TRBJ1-6; 8 nucleotides line up with TRBD1. The CDR3 totals 15 residues. CDR1 is WSHSY, CDR2 SAAADI, per germline. J lost 5 bases, V lost 4 bases, and 4 bases had no gene match. The CDR3 DNA follows: TGCGCCAGCAGTGGGGACAGGAGTAATAATTCACCCCTCCACTTT. Encoded protein: CASSGDRSNNSPLHF.

In regard to this clone: The junction does not match germline at one end; this may be a read error. Here the CDR3 reads CASSSGTGSSGNTIYF. CDR3 nucleotides: TGTGCCAGCAGCTCCGGGACAGGGTCGTCTGGGAACACCATATATTTT. This sequence joins TRBV7-9 and TRBJ1-3; the match to TRBD1 covers 9 bases. From germline, CDR1 is SEHNR and CDR2 FQNEAQ (reference sequence). The CDR3 runs to 16 residues.

This clone has a handful of counts. The genes are TRBV5-6 and TRBJ1-5, with TRBD1 identical over 8 bases. CDR1 and CDR2 from the germline V gene are SGHDT and YYEEEE. Trimming at V came to 1 base and at J to 6 bases, leaving 3 bases not matched to a gene. CDR3 length: 14 residues. The CDR3 region is CASSLRQGAQPQHF. As DNA, the CDR3 is TGTGCCAGCAGCTTGAGGCAGGGGGCTCAGCCCCAGCATTTT. The full variable domain, its missing parts supplied by reference TRBV5-6 and TRBJ1-5, is DAGVTQSPTHLIKTRGQQVTLRCSPKSGHDTVSWYQQALGQGPQFIFQYYEEEERQRGNFPDRFSGHQFPNYSSELNVNALLLGDSALYLCASSLRQGAQPQHFGDGTRLSIL.

This chain uses TRBV3-1 (or the pseudogene TRBV3-2) with TRBJ2-7, with D perhaps given as TRBD1 or TRBD2 (5 bases each). Trimming stripped 4 bases from V and 4 bases from J, with 17 bases between. The CDR3 is made up of 15 amino acids. Germline V gene sequence: CDR1 LGHDT, CDR2 YNNKEL (reference sequence). The CDR3 nucleotides are TGTGCCAGCAGCCTCAGTCCGACGGGGCAGTACGAGCAGTACTTC. As protein: CASSLSPTGQYEQYF.